These 10 T cell receptor beta chains came from one sample sequenced in a study of blood T cell repertoires in COVID-19. Here immunoSEQ multiplex PCR was the method, and the copy in TCRdb shows in-frame clones only, minus some. The table shows 250,000 to 300,000 clones, with about nine tenths occurring only once. Sequencing was performed on peripheral blood. These receptors all come from a woman in her twenties or thirties with active or convalescent COVID-19.

The chain is built from TRBV7-9 and TRBJ2-5; D remains ambiguous. Germline CDR1 SEHNR, CDR2 FQNEAQ (reference sequence). The CDR3 consists of 14 residues. V was clipped by 0 bases and J by 1 base, with 6 bases between them. Written as DNA, the CDR3 is TGTGCCAGCAGCTTAGCGGGCCTCCAAGAGACCCAGTACTTC. It codes for CASSLAGLQETQYF.

The gene calls are TRBV28 and TRBJ1-2; no firm D call. Trimming left V 6 bases short and J 2 bases short, with 10 bases between. The CDR3 consists of 13 residues. Germline assignment: CDR1 MDHEN and CDR2 SYDVKM. For the CDR3, the DNA is TGTGCCAGCAGGATGACAAAGAACTATGGCTACACCTTC. Translating gives CASRMTKNYGYTF.

This clone was recorded only once. This chain connects TRBV5-1 to TRBJ1-1; 7 positions agree with TRBD1. After removal of 4 bases from V and 1 base from J, the junction contained 10 bases not matched to a gene. The CDR3 spans 16 residues. Germline V CDR1 and CDR2: SGHRS, YFSETQ. The CDR3 reads CASSIPPTGPNTEAFF. DNA for the CDR3: TGCGCCAGCAGCATTCCCCCGACAGGGCCGAACACTGAAGCTTTCTTT. Combining the CDR3 with reference TRBV5-1 and TRBJ1-1 gives the whole variable domain KAGVTQTPRYLIKTRGQQVTLSCSPISGHRSVSWYQQTPGQGLQFLFEYFSETQRNKGNFPGRFSGRQFSNSRSEMNVSTLELGDSALYLCASSIPPTGPNTEAFFGQGTRLTVV.

The rearrangement joins TRBV11-2 to TRBJ2-7, with D maybe TRBD2 (5 bases). The length of the CDR3 is 16 residues. In germline, CDR1 is SGHAT, CDR2 FQNNGV. V shed 2 bases and J shed 3 bases, with 17 bases lying between them. The CDR3 spells CASSLSGTAGFYEQYF. The DNA for the CDR3 is TGTGCCAGCAGCTTATCGGGAACCGCGGGTTTCTACGAGCAGTACTTC. Drawing the rest from reference TRBV11-2 and TRBJ2-7, the complete variable domain is EAGVAQSPRYKIIEKRQSVAFWCNPISGHATLYWYQQILGQGPKLLIQFQNNGVVDDSQLPKDRFSAERLKGVDSTLKIQPAKLEDSAVYLCASSLSGTAGFYEQYFGPGTRLTVT.

The chain has TRBV19 and TRBJ2-1; maybe TRBD2 (7 bases). Germline CDR1 and CDR2: LNHDA and SQIVND (reference sequence). This CDR3 is 15 amino acids long. Trimming removed 5 bases at V and 2 bases at J, with 13 bases between. The CDR3 region is CASSLMGGPYNEQFF. CDR3 in DNA: TGTGCCAGTAGTTTGATGGGGGGGCCCTACAATGAGCAGTTCTTC.

The V gene is TRBV3-1 (or the pseudogene TRBV3-2), the J gene TRBJ1-2; 7 bases align to TRBD1. The V gene's germline CDR1 is LGHDT and CDR2 YNNKEL (reference sequence). V lost 3 bases and J lost 7; bases outside the gene matches: 11. The CDR3 has 15 residues. CDR3 bases: TGTGCCAGCAGCCAGGACGCACAGGGGAAAGGTGGCTACACCTTC. It codes for CASSQDAQGKGGYTF.

The V and J genes are TRBV29-1 and TRBJ2-3; a weak D match, TRBD1 (6 bases). Germline-derived CDR1 and CDR2 are SQVTM and ANQGSEA. This CDR3 has 14 residues. The CDR3 DNA follows: TGCACCGTCTCGAGGGGGTCGTCAAGGGATACGCAGTATTTT. It yields the protein CTVSRGSSRDTQYF.

V and J are TRBV10-3 and TRBJ1-3, with 11 bases that match TRBD1. Germline V gene data show CDR1 as ENHRY and CDR2 as SYGVKD. V was clipped by 8 bases and J by 3 bases; unmatched bases: 6. CDR3 size: 15 residues. CDR3 DNA: TGTGCCATCGGACAGGGGGCAGGTGGTGGAAACACCATATATTTT. Its protein product is CAIGQGAGGGNTIYF.

The chain combines TRBV2 with TRBJ1-6; 7 bases fit TRBD1. The CDR3 consists of 13 residues. Trimming removed 8 bases from V and 6 bases from J; junction bases left unmatched: 4. Germline values: CDR1 SNHLY, CDR2 FYNNEI. CDR3 sequence (DNA): TGTGCCAGCGAGGACAGGATTAATTCACCCCTCCACTTT. It translates to CASEDRINSPLHF.

This chain joins TRBV30 and TRBJ1-6; no reliable D call. CDR1 is GTSNPN, CDR2 SVGIG, per germline (reference sequence). The V end lost 4 bases, the J end lost 5 bases, and 3 bases lay between the germline ends. The CDR3 is 11 amino acids. CDR3 residues: CAWTDNSPLHF. DNA for the CDR3: TGTGCCTGGACGGATAATTCACCCCTCCACTTT.